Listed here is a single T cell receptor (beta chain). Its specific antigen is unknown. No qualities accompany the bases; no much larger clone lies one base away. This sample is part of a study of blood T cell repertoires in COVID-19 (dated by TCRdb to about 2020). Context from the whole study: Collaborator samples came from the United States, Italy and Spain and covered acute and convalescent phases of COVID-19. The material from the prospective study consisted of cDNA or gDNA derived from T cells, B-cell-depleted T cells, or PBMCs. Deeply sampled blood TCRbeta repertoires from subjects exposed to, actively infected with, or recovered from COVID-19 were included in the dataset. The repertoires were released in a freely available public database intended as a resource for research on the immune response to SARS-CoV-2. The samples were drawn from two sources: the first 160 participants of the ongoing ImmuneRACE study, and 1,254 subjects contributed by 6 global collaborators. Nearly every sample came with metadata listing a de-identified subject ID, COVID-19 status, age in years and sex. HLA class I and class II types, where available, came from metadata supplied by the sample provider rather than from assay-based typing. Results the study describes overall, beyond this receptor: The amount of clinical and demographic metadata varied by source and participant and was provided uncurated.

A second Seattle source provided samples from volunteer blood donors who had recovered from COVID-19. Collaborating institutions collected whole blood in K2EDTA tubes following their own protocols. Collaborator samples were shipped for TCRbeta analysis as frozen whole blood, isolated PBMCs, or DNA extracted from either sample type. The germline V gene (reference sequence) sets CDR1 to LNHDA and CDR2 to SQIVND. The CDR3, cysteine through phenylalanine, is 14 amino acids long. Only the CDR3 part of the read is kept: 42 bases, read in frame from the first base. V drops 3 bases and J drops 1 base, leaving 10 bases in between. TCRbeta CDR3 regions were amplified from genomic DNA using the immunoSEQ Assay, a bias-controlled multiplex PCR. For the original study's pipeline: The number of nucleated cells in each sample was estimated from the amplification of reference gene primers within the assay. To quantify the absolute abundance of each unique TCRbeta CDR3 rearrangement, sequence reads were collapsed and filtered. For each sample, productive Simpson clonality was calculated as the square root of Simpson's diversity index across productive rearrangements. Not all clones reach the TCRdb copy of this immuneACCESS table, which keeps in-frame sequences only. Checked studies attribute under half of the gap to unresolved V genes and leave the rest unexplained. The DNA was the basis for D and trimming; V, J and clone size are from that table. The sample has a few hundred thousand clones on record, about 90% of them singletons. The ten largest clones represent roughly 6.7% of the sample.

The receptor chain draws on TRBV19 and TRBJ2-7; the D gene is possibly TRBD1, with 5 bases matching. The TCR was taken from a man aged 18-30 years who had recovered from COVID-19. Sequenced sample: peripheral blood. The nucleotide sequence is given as TGTGCCAGTAGTATCTGGGGCGAATCCTACGAGCAGTACTTC. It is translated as CASSIWGESYEQYF.